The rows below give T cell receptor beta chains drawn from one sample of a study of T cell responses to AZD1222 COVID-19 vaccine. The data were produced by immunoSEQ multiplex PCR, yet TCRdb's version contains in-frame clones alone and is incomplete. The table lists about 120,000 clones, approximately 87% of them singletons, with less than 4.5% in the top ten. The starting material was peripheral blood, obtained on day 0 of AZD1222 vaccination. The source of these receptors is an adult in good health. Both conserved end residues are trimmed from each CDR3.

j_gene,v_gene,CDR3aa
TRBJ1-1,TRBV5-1,ASSLRQGNTEAF
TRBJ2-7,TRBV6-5,ASGVAEQY
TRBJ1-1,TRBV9,ASSVVGRGSEAF
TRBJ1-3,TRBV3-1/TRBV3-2,ASSQAPGAWENTIY
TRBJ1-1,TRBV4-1,ASSQDSARELEGTEAF
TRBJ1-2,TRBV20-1,SARPRPVV
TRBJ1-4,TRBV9,ASSVGGPATNEKLF
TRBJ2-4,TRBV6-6,ASTYGNIQY
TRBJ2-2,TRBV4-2,ASSQDRPITGELF
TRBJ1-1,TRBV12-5,ASGQPPYDTEAF
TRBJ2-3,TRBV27,ASSQGTYGITDTQY
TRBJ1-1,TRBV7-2,ASSWGGQGTEAF
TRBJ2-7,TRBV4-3,ASSRTVKSYEQY
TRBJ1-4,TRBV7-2,ASSLARTGWVVANEKLF
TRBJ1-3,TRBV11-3,ASSLAGVGNTIY
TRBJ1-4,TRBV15,ATSRPPRGSLF
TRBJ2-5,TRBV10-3,AISEREGAETQY
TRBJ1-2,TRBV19,ASSIWPEKNNYGYT
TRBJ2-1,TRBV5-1,ASSFDRVSGNEQF
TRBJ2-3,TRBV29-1,STDRGRTDTQY
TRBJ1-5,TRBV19,ASSASRNQPQH
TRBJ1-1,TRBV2,ASSEGDTTEAF
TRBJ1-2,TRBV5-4,ASSLKLGQRGN
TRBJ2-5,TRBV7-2,ASRVWEFQETQY
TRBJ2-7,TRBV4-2,ASSQEEGVPSYEQY
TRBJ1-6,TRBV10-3,AISAGTGNSPLH
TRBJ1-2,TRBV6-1,ASSRLMTENYGYT
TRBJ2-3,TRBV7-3,ASSLMLTDTQY
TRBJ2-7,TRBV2,ASSVPKIYEQY
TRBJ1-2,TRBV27,ASTSSDDYGYT
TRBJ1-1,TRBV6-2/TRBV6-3,ASSAQENTEAF
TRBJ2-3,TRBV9,ASSVVGVTDTQY